What follows are 21 T cell receptor beta chains derived from one specimen sequenced in a study of PD-1 blockade in classical Hodgkin lymphoma. After autologous stem cell transplantation all patients relapsed, and prior brentuximab vedotin exposure differed between cohorts. Some clones are missing from TCRdb's copy, which holds only in-frame ones; the method was immunoSEQ multiplex PCR. The table has 120,000 to 150,000 clones, about four fifths seen once. The source material was peripheral blood mononuclear cells (PBMCs), sampled before the second cycle of nivolumab. These receptors were taken from a human donor with classical Hodgkin lymphoma.

This clone was observed a few times. The chain couples TRBV11-2 to TRBJ1-3, with 7 bases fitting TRBD1. This CDR3 region has 17 residues. Germline loops: CDR1 SGHAT, CDR2 FQNNGV. V was pared by 0 bases and J by 4 bases, with 9 bases of the junction left unmatched. In nucleotides, the CDR3 is TGTGCCAGCAGCTTAGATGGACAGGCCTCAGGGGGAAACACCATATATTTT. Its translation: CASSLDGQASGGNTIYF.

The chain combines TRBV6-5 with TRBJ1-2; 10 bases match TRBD1. V dropped 6 bases and J dropped 0; count of bases not matched to a gene: 1. The V gene's germline CDR1 is MNHEY and CDR2 SVGAGI. This CDR3 spans 14 amino acids. The CDR3 DNA reads TGTGCCAGCAGGGGACAGGGGCCTAACTATGGCTACACCTTC. Residues: CASRGQGPNYGYTF.

The J gene is TRBJ2-5, the V gene TRBV6-1; 7 bases are shared with TRBD2. CDR3 length: 15 residues. Germline V gene sequence: CDR1 MNHNS, CDR2 SASEGT. The trim removed 4 bases at V and 5 bases at J, leaving 10 bases unmatched. CDR3 amino acids: CASSVSSGARETQYF. The CDR3 DNA sequence: TGTGCCAGCAGTGTATCTAGCGGAGCCAGGGAGACCCAGTACTTC.

The CDR3: CASSSNQDVADSPLHF. In DNA, the CDR3 is TGTGCCAGCAGTTCCAACCAGGACGTAGCGGATTCACCCCTCCACTTT. The chain has TRBV6-5 and TRBJ1-6; no firm D call. The CDR3 sequence is 16 residues long. Deletions cut 4 bases from V and 8 bases from J, with 18 bases between. Germline V gene lookup returns CDR1 MNHEY and CDR2 SVGAGI.

This clone was picked up one time. V and J are TRBV11-2 and TRBJ1-1, with D perhaps matching TRBD1 (6 bases). The germline CDR1 and CDR2 sequences are SGHAT and FQNNGV. Trimming shortened V by 1 base and J by 9 bases, and 12 bases separated the two germline ends. This CDR3 comprises 13 residues. CDR3 amino acids: CASSLVGWGQAFF. The CDR3 DNA reads TGTGCCAGCAGCTTAGTAGGGTGGGGGCAAGCTTTCTTT.

This clone appeared once. The chain carries TRBV28 and TRBJ2-4, with unresolved D. CDR3 length: 14 residues. Germline values: CDR1 MDHEN, CDR2 SYDVKM. Between the trimmed V and J ends, which lost 2 bases and 6 bases, there was a span of 11 bases. The CDR3 protein is CASSLPGPANIQYF. The CDR3 DNA sequence: TGTGCCAGCAGTTTACCGGGCCCCGCAAACATTCAGTACTTC.

This clone has a single count. The chain couples TRBV15 to TRBJ2-1; TRBD1 matches 7 bases. Germline CDR1 LNHNV, CDR2 YYDKDF (reference sequence). The CDR3 is 14 residues long. The junction had 8 bases not matched to a gene; V was cut back by 7 bases and J by 5 bases. CDR3 residues: CATTQGHKDNEQFF. The CDR3 DNA is TGTGCCACCACACAGGGGCATAAGGACAATGAGCAGTTCTTC.

In its sample, this clone was seen a few times. CDR3 bases: TGCAGCGTCGGATGGACAGTGGCTGAAGCTTTCTTT. Its protein product is CSVGWTVAEAFF. V is TRBV29-1 and J is TRBJ1-1; D may be TRBD1 (6 bases). Germline loops: CDR1 SQVTM, CDR2 ANQGSEA. CDR3 length: 12 amino acids. V was pared by 6 bases and J by 6 bases, with 14 bases between. The full variable domain, with the rest looked up from reference TRBV29-1 and TRBJ1-1, is SAVISQKPSRDICQRGTSLTIQCQVDSQVTMMFWYRQQPGQSLTLIATANQGSEATYESGFVIDKFPISRPNLTFSTLTVSNMSPEDSSIYLCSVGWTVAEAFFGQGTRLTVV.

The chain uses TRBV27 and TRBJ2-4, with 12 bases lining up with TRBD2. This CDR3 has 18 amino acids. Germline lookup yields CDR1 MNHEY and CDR2 SMNVEV (reference sequence). The V and J ends lost 8 bases and 3 bases, in that order; junction bases with no gene match: 14. CDR3 coding DNA: TGTGCCAGCGTGTCTAGCGGGAGGGCCGGGTTGGGCAAAAACATTCAGTACTTC. This codes for CASVSSGRAGLGKNIQYF.

The V call is TRBV13, the J call TRBJ2-7, with 9 bases lining up with TRBD2. The CDR3 runs to 15 residues. Trimming took 5 bases from V and 3 from J; bases not matched to a gene: 8. The germline V gene encodes CDR1 PRHDT and CDR2 FYEKMQ (reference sequence). The CDR3 is CASSTPGGRGYEQYF. The CDR3 DNA reads TGTGCCAGCAGCACGCCAGGCGGGAGGGGCTACGAGCAGTACTTC.

The CDR3 spells CASSVAAGGSYEQYF. The DNA for the CDR3 is TGTGCCAGCAGCGTAGCGGCAGGGGGGTCATACGAGCAGTACTTC. The V call is TRBV9, the J call TRBJ2-7, with D possibly being TRBD1 (7 bases). Germline-derived CDR1 and CDR2 are SGDLS and YYNGEE. Trimming took 0 bases from V and 4 from J, leaving 14 bases between them. The CDR3 is 15 residues long.

The rearrangement links TRBV4-2 to TRBJ1-2, with a possible D match to TRBD1 (5 bases). CDR1 and CDR2 (germline): LGHNA, YNFKEQ. This CDR3 has 12 residues. V was pared by 1 base and J by 8 bases, with 8 bases between. The CDR3 is CASSQARGGYTF. CDR3 DNA sequence: TGTGCCAGCAGCCAAGCGAGGGGCGGCTACACCTTC.

This rearrangement joins TRBV9 to TRBJ2-7, with TRBD2 matching over 9 bases. This CDR3 has 16 residues. V trimming: 4 bases; J trimming: 3 bases; junction bases outside the gene matches: 11. The germline gives CDR1 SGDLS, CDR2 YYNGEE. The CDR3 reads CASSPEGLASFYEQYF. In nucleotides, the CDR3 is TGTGCCAGCAGCCCGGAAGGACTAGCGTCCTTCTACGAGCAGTACTTC.

By its share, this clone is medium-sized (0.01 to 0.1%). V usage is TRBV5-5 and J usage is TRBJ1-2, with 7 bases that match TRBD1. J lost 3 bases, V lost 4 bases, and 9 bases had no gene match. This CDR3 has 15 amino acids. Germline assignment: CDR1 SGHKS and CDR2 YYEKEE (reference sequence). The CDR3 protein is CASSLGTEQYYGYTF. The CDR3 DNA reads TGTGCCAGCAGCCTTGGGACAGAGCAGTACTATGGCTACACCTTC.

V and J are TRBV10-3 and TRBJ1-5, with a possible D match to TRBD1 (6 bases). Germline CDR1 ENHRY, CDR2 SYGVKD. V was trimmed by 3 bases and J by 10 bases, leaving 16 bases between them. The CDR3 consists of 14 residues. CDR3 residues: CAISEGGAQEPQHF. As DNA, the CDR3 is TGTGCCATCAGTGAAGGGGGGGCACAGGAACCCCAGCATTTT.

The rearrangement joins TRBV2 to TRBJ1-5, with no clear D. The CDR3 is 16 amino acids. Trimming took 2 bases from V and 3 from J, leaving 14 bases between them. CDR1 SNHLY and CDR2 FYNNEI come from the germline V gene. Here the CDR3 DNA reads TGTGCCAGCAGTGAAATTACCCGGGGTTCCAATCAGCCCCAGCATTTT. Amino acid sequence: CASSEITRGSNQPQHF.

The chain carries TRBV19 and TRBJ2-3, with D possibly being TRBD1 (5 bases). V lost 8 bases and J 0 bases, leaving 12 bases between the germline ends. The CDR3 contains 14 residues. Germline CDR1 reads LNHDA; CDR2 reads SQIVND (reference sequence). The CDR3 loop is CASCRGTSTDTQYF. The CDR3 region has the DNA TGTGCCAGTTGTAGGGGTACTAGCACAGATACGCAGTATTTT.

The chain recombines TRBV4-2 with TRBJ2-3; D gene uncertain. The CDR3 contains 11 residues. Germline values: CDR1 LGHNA, CDR2 YNFKEQ. The germline V and J ends were trimmed by 2 bases and 5 bases, with 2 bases remaining between them. In DNA, the CDR3 is TGTGCCAGCAGCCAACAAGATACGCAGTATTTT. Protein product: CASSQQDTQYF.

This clone was seen at least ten times. The same CDR3 arises from other DNA sequences in this sample as well. J is TRBJ1-2 and V is TRBV27; possibly TRBD1 for D (6 bases). This CDR3 is 13 amino acids long. CDR1 is MNHEY, CDR2 SMNVEV, per germline (reference sequence). V was clipped by 0 bases and J by 8 bases, with 10 bases between them. In nucleotides, the CDR3 is TGTGCCAGCAGTTTATCGACAGGCGGGGGCTACACCTTC. Translating it yields CASSLSTGGGYTF.

This chain connects TRBV27 to TRBJ2-1; tentatively, D is TRBD2 (6 bases). The CDR3 is 13 amino acids. The V end lost 3 bases, the J end lost 7 bases, and 10 bases lay between the germline ends. CDR1 is MNHEY and CDR2 is SMNVEV in the germline V gene (reference sequence). The CDR3 DNA sequence: TGTGCCAGCAGTTTCCCTGGGAGGAATGAGCAGTTCTTC. This sequence encodes CASSFPGRNEQFF.

The chain has TRBV10-3 and TRBJ1-1, with TRBD1 as a possible D gene (6 bases). Looked up from germline, CDR1 is ENHRY and CDR2 is SYGVKD. V was pared by 5 bases and J by 1 base, with 11 bases between. The CDR3 totals 14 residues. CDR3: CAISRQGQNTEAFF. In nucleotides, the CDR3 is TGTGCCATCAGTCGTCAGGGGCAGAACACTGAAGCTTTCTTT.